The text below deals with one T cell receptor (beta chain). The antigen remains unidentified. This specimen comes from a study of T cell responses to AZD1222 COVID-19 vaccine. V dropped 3 bases and J dropped 6 bases, with 12 bases sitting between them. This CDR3 comprises 13 residues. Germline V gene data show CDR1 as SNHLY and CDR2 as FYNNEI. The data were produced by immunoSEQ multiplex PCR, yet TCRdb's version contains in-frame clones alone and is incomplete. The sample consists of around 58,000 clones, 80% to 90% of them appearing once. Study-level points and caveats: White British donors predominated, females outnumbered males, and clonal diversity was possibly underestimated. Vaccine-related CD4 TCRs covered spike, predominating at 160-218 and 743-854. After the peak T cell response, and only then, were repertoires sampled. Rises in breadth and depth of Spike-specific TCRs came after two AZD1222 doses.

The source is an adult who received the AZD1222 COVID-19 vaccine. This sequence joins TRBV2 and TRBJ2-7; D gene ambiguous. Sample: peripheral blood, taken 28 days after the second AZD1222 dose. The CDR3 spells CASSDSRVGEQYF. In DNA, the CDR3 is TGTGCCAGCAGTGACAGTAGGGTGGGCGAGCAGTACTTC.